This T cell receptor beta chain stems from a study of cytomegalovirus exposure and HLA in healthy donors. Study observations and caveats: Judged likely to be a sequencing artifact was a cluster of highly shared sequence variants. TCR beta V segments were, for the most part, productive about 87% or about 30% of the time in an earlier analysis. Several V segments, TRBV6-2 and TRBV6-3 among them, could not be told apart and were dropped.

A note on this clone: What it binds is not known.

Researchers ran the PCR with 60 Vbeta and 13 Jbeta primers. The repertoire was sequenced with immunoSEQ multiplex PCR; TCRdb's copy has only in-frame clones and lacks some. The sample lists about 43,000 clones, about two thirds occurring once. The CDR3 is 17 residues long. This chain connects TRBV12-2 to TRBJ2-1; the tabulated D call, TRBD2, remains unverified against the DNA. TRBV12-2 is assigned pseudogene status. The specimen sequenced was PBMCs. The sequence was obtained from a man aged 55 to 70 in good health and CMV-seropositive. The CDR3 nucleotides read TGTGCAAGTCGCCCGGGGTGGGGGGACCGCACGAACAATGAGCAGTTCTTC. This translates into CASRPGWGDRTNNEQFF.